Below are 28 T cell receptor beta chains sequenced from a single sample in a study of tumor and adjacent non-tumor tissue in lung cancer (dated by TCRdb to the late 2010s). Library construction relied on multiplex PCR. Data came from an Illumina HiSeq 2500. TCRbeta libraries were built by three rounds of nested PCR using primers (Table S4), following protocols modified from ARM-PCR. The raw public data were reprocessed by TCRdb itself: fastp quality trimming at Q25, MiXCR clonotype calling, in-frame beta chains only. Identical CDR3 protein sequences are pooled into one entry, listed with their most common genes and DNA. This sample lists around 70,000 distinct CDR3 sequences; 60% to 75% were detected once. Over 25% of the sample is in the top ten clones. Bulk unsorted tissue served as the source for RNA extraction, and RNA quality was assessed using a NanoDrop ND-1000 and an Agilent 2100. The sequencing input was lung tumor tissue. The receptors here all came from a man aged 55 to 70 with non-small cell lung cancer.

Notes on this clonotype: Since the CDR3 does not end with the conserved phenylalanine or tryptophan, this likely comes from a read error. The gene calls are TRBV29-1 and TRBJ2-1; 7 bases are a match to TRBD1. Germline loops: CDR1 SQVTM, CDR2 ANQGSEA. The CDR3 consists of 13 residues. V trimming: 5 bases; J trimming: 1 base; junction bases outside the gene matches: 2. This chain's CDR3 is CSVRDSSYNEQFI. The DNA of the CDR3 is TGCAGCGTTCGGGACAGTTCCTACAATGAGCAGTTCATC.

V is TRBV5-1 and J is TRBJ2-7, with 9 bases that match TRBD1. V was pared by 7 bases and J by 5 bases, with 13 bases of the junction left unmatched. Germline CDR1 and CDR2: SGHRS and YFSETQ. The CDR3 spans 15 residues. CDR3 loop: CASRTGVAALDEQYF. DNA for the CDR3: TGCGCCAGCCGGACAGGGGTAGCGGCCTTGGACGAGCAGTACTTC.

This clonotype was seen a few times. One end of the junction varies from germline; a read error may be responsible. The gene calls are TRBV6-1 and TRBJ2-2, with 7 nucleotides matching TRBD2. This CDR3 is 15 amino acids long. CDR1 and CDR2 from the germline V gene are MNHNS and SASEGT. CDR3 residues: CTSRFASGNTGELFF. CDR3 sequence (DNA): TGTACCAGCAGGTTCGCTAGCGGGAACACCGGGGAGCTGTTTTTT.

The table lists this clonotype with many counts. This chain uses TRBV12-3 or TRBV12-4 with TRBJ1-6; tentatively, D is TRBD1 (6 bases). This CDR3 is 14 amino acids long. Trimming removed 5 bases from V and 9 bases from J, with 14 bases in between. CDR3 in amino acids: CASSRGGQSSPLHF. In DNA, the CDR3 is TGTGCCAGCAGTCGGGGGGGCCAAAGTTCACCCCTCCACTTT.

This clonotype was seen at least ten times. The gene calls are TRBV20-1 and TRBJ2-5, with TRBD2 as a possible D gene (6 bases). Germline-derived CDR1 and CDR2 are DFQATT and SNEGSKA (reference sequence). This CDR3 comprises 15 residues. V was clipped by 5 bases and J by 4 bases, with 20 bases between them. The CDR3 sequence: CSARDLHLRAETQYF. Written as DNA, the CDR3 is TGCAGTGCTCGGGACTTACACCTACGGGCAGAGACCCAGTACTTC.

The chain joins TRBV4-1 to TRBJ2-2; either TRBD1 or TRBD2 may supply D (5 bases each). CDR3 length: 16 amino acids. Trimming removed 0 bases at V and 3 bases at J, with 11 bases between. Germline loops: CDR1 MGHRA, CDR2 YSYEKL. CDR3 bases: TGCGCCAGCAGCCAAGATTCTGGGGGACACACCGGGGAGCTGTTTTTT. Translated, it gives CASSQDSGGHTGELFF.

This chain joins TRBV6-7 and TRBJ2-3; TRBD2 aligns across 8 bases. TRBV6-7 is given ORF status, its function remaining uncertain. The V segment lost 3 bases and the J segment 4 bases; nucleotides outside the gene matches: 9. The CDR3 consists of 16 residues. This CDR3 is CASSYTIGRAADTQYF. The CDR3 DNA reads as TGTGCCAGCAGTTATACAATCGGGAGGGCGGCAGATACGCAGTATTTT.

This clonotype was observed a few times. A much larger clone is a single base away; this may be a read error. V gene TRBV5-1 combines with J gene TRBJ2-7; D is perhaps TRBD1 (5 bases). Germline loops: CDR1 SGHRS, CDR2 YFSETQ. CDR3 size: 14 residues. Trimming removed 0 bases from V and 1 base from J, with 8 bases in between. CDR3 DNA sequence: TGCGCCAGCAGCTTGGTTAGGGGTTCCTACGAGCAGTACTTC. Translation gives CASSLVRGSYEQYF.

Turning to this clonotype: Germline and junction disagree at one end, which may indicate a read error. The chain couples TRBV6-5 to TRBJ2-5, with D uncertain. Germline values: CDR1 MNHEY, CDR2 SVGAGI. CDR3 length: 13 residues. DNA of the CDR3: TGTGCAAGCATGCCCTCGCTTGGCGAGACCCAGTGCTTC. Its translation is CASMPSLGETQCF.

As for this clonotype: This CDR3 is missing its conserved last phenylalanine or tryptophan, likely due to a read error. The V and J genes are TRBV5-6 and TRBJ2-5; tentatively, D is TRBD2 (5 bases). The CDR3 extends over 12 amino acids. CDR1 SGHDT and CDR2 YYEEEE come from the germline V gene. CDR3 sequence reads: CASRLGVATQYL. The CDR3 bases are TGTGCCAGCAGATTGGGAGTCGCGACCCAGTACTTA.

As concerns this clonotype: The germline gene is not matched at one end of the junction; a read error may be the cause. V usage is TRBV29-1 and J usage is TRBJ2-5; the D is unclear. CDR3 length: 13 residues. Germline CDR1 SQVTM, CDR2 ANQGSEA. CDR3 in DNA: TGCAGCGTTTCGGACCGGTACCAAGAGACCCAACACTTC. Translated, it gives CSVSDRYQETQHF. Using reference TRBV29-1 and TRBJ2-5 for the parts outside the CDR3, the full variable domain is SAVISQKPSRDICQRGTSLTIQCQVDSQVTMMFWYRQQPGQSLTLIATANQGSEATYESGFVIDKFPISRPNLTFSTLTVSNMSPEDSSIYLCSVSDRYQETQHFGPGTRLLVL.

As regards this clonotype: Germline is not matched at one junction end, which may reflect a read error. The chain combines TRBV6-5 with TRBJ2-2; D is possibly TRBD1 (5 bases). The CDR3 is 15 amino acids. Germline CDR1 MNHEY, CDR2 SVGAGI. The CDR3 region has the DNA TGTTCCAGCATTTCAACCGCGACAGTCCCCGGGGAGCTGTTTTTT. It is translated as CSSISTATVPGELFF.

Regarding this clonotype: This clone may be a read error of a much larger clone one base away. J is TRBJ2-1 and V is TRBV5-6; TRBD1 might be the D (5 bases). The germline V gene encodes CDR1 SGHDT and CDR2 YYEEEE. The CDR3 spans 15 residues. The V end lost 0 bases, the J end lost 2 bases, and 9 bases lay between the germline ends. CDR3 protein: CASSLVGPAYNEQFF. The CDR3 coding sequence is TGTGCCAGCAGCTTGGTGGGGCCTGCCTACAATGAGCAGTTCTTC.

This clonotype was found many times. The V and J genes are TRBV5-1 and TRBJ2-5; 8 positions match TRBD2. CDR3 length: 19 amino acids. Unmatched junction bases numbered 16, after V lost 1 base and J lost 2 bases. Germline V gene lookup returns CDR1 SGHRS and CDR2 YFSETQ. CDR3 nucleotides: TGCGCCAGCAGCTTGTACCCCAGCGGGAGAGGCCCAAATCAAGAGACCCAGTACTTC. As protein: CASSLYPSGRGPNQETQYF.

In the case of this clonotype: At one of its ends the junction is not consistent with the germline gene, which may arise from a read error. This chain links TRBV6-5 with TRBJ2-6; 9 nucleotides align to TRBD1. The V gene's germline CDR1 is MNHEY and CDR2 SVGAGI. The length of the CDR3 is 21 residues. CDR3 in amino acids: CAISYSVIGTGRRSGANVLTF. As DNA, the CDR3 is TGTGCCATCAGTTACTCGGTCATAGGGACAGGGAGAAGGTCTGGGGCCAATGTCCTGACTTTC.

The V call is TRBV6-6, the J call TRBJ2-5; D may be TRBD1 or TRBD2 (6 bases each). V lost 2 bases, J lost 4 bases, and 14 bases lay in between. Germline CDR1 reads MNHNY; CDR2 reads SVGAGI (reference sequence). The CDR3 covers 15 residues. CDR3 nucleotide sequence: TGTGCCAGCAGTTACCGGGACGGGGGCAGAGAGACCCAGTACTTC. This sequence encodes CASSYRDGGRETQYF.

The chain links TRBV5-1 to TRBJ1-1; 9 positions agree with TRBD1. Germline V gives CDR1 SGHRS, CDR2 YFSETQ. V shed 6 bases, J shed 5 bases, and the junction held 11 bases outside the gene matches. There are 15 residues in the CDR3. Here the CDR3 DNA reads TGCGCCAGCATCGACCACAGGGGGCCGGGAACTGAAGCTTTCTTT. Its translation is CASIDHRGPGTEAFF.

On this clonotype: A read error is likely, as this CDR3 ends without the conserved phenylalanine or tryptophan. The chain employs TRBV12-3 or TRBV12-4 and TRBJ2-1, with D possibly matching TRBD2 (6 bases). The CDR3 loop spans 15 amino acids. DNA of the CDR3: TGTGCCAGCGGTTTCCCTCAGCGGGTCCACAATGAGCAGTTCTTA. The encoded protein is CASGFPQRVHNEQFL.

This clonotype was detected only once. The CDR3 carries no conserved terminal phenylalanine or tryptophan, so it likely arises from a read error. This rearrangement joins TRBV20-1 to TRBJ1-2; D unclear. V lost 0 bases and J 8 bases, leaving 16 bases between the germline ends. Per the germline V gene, CDR1 is DFQATT and CDR2 is SNEGSKA (reference sequence). This CDR3 region has 14 residues. In DNA, the CDR3 is TGCAGTGCTAGAGATCTCTCGGAAAATAAAGGCTACACCTCC. Translating gives CSARDLSENKGYTS.

Comments on this clonotype: The CDR3 ends on some other residue instead of the conserved phenylalanine or tryptophan, so this is likely a read error. This chain joins TRBV7-9 and TRBJ2-1; D is unresolved. This CDR3 contains 10 residues. V gave up 7 bases and J gave up 7 bases, with 5 bases separating them. Germline V lookup: CDR1 SEHNR, CDR2 FQNEAQ (reference sequence). The CDR3 bases are TGTGCCAGCACTAATAATGAGCAGTTCCTC. It specifies CASTNNEQFL.

Regarding this clonotype: The junction and the germline gene differ at one end; a read error may be behind it. This chain uses TRBV20-1 with TRBJ2-1; perhaps TRBD1 as D (6 bases). The length of the CDR3 is 18 residues. Germline V gene data show CDR1 as DFQATT and CDR2 as SNEGSKA (reference sequence). In DNA, the CDR3 is TGCAGTGATAGAGACGGGCTCAGGGGAGTCGGATCTTATAATGAGCAGTTCTTC. Amino acids: CSDRDGLRGVGSYNEQFF.

This clonotype has more than one count but fewer than ten. The chain carries TRBV19 and TRBJ1-5; 7 bases are shared with TRBD1. Trimming removed 5 bases from V and 0 bases from J; junction bases left unmatched: 4. CDR3 length: 15 residues. CDR1 is LNHDA and CDR2 is SQIVND in the germline V gene (reference sequence). DNA for the CDR3: TGTGCCAGTAGTGCCGGGACAGCTAGCAATCAGCCCCAGCATTTT. Encoded protein: CASSAGTASNQPQHF.

This chain uses TRBV30 with TRBJ1-2, with D unresolved. CDR1 is GTSNPN and CDR2 is SVGIG in the germline V gene (reference sequence). V lost 2 bases, J lost 5 bases, and 12 bases lay in between. The CDR3 is 13 amino acids. CDR3 nucleotide sequence: TGTGCCTGGAGTAGGGTGGAAGTTTATGGCTACACCTTC. Translating it yields CAWSRVEVYGYTF.

This clonotype was seen many times. The V and J genes are TRBV29-1 and TRBJ2-2, with 8 nucleotides matching TRBD2. This CDR3 region has 14 residues. The germline gives CDR1 SQVTM, CDR2 ANQGSEA. J was trimmed by 5 bases and V by 6 bases; bases with no gene match: 8. The CDR3 sequence is CSVVVSGGTGELFF. For the CDR3, the DNA is TGCAGCGTCGTCGTCAGCGGGGGTACCGGGGAGCTGTTTTTT.

As concerns this clonotype: The germline gene is not matched at one end of the junction; a read error may be the cause. The chain carries TRBV10-2 and TRBJ1-1, with 7 bases matching TRBD1. The CDR3 is 14 residues long. Per the germline V gene, CDR1 is WSHSY and CDR2 is SAAADI. CDR3 nucleotide sequence: TGCGCCAGCAGTCGAGACAGGGCGACCACTGGAGCTTTCTTT. This gives the protein CASSRDRATTGAFF.

As concerns this clonotype: Since no conserved phenylalanine or tryptophan closes the CDR3, a read error is the likely cause. CDR3 sequence (DNA): TGTGCCAGCATCCAGGCGGGAGGGCCTATCAATGAGCAGTTCGTC. Residues: CASIQAGGPINEQFV. The chain couples TRBV14 to TRBJ2-1; 9 bases are a match to TRBD2. The CDR3 is 15 residues long. V trimming: 7 bases; J trimming: 6 bases; junction bases outside the gene matches: 10. CDR1 and CDR2 (germline): SGHDN, FVKESK.

By frequency in the sample, this clonotype is medium-sized. The CDR3 region has the DNA TGTGCCAGCAGCGGCCCAGGGGGTGACCTTATGATGCACGAGCAGTACTTC. It specifies CASSGPGGDLMMHEQYF. The chain recombines TRBV5-5 with TRBJ2-7, with 7 bases identical to TRBD1. Germline CDR1 reads SGHKS; CDR2 reads YYEKEE (reference sequence). J gave up 5 bases and V 4 bases, and 18 bases lay outside the gene matches. The CDR3 has 17 amino acids.

This clonotype was seen ten or more times. The chain combines TRBV20-1 with TRBJ2-2; TRBD2 matches at 11 bases. The CDR3 loop spans 14 amino acids. Unmatched junction bases numbered 5, after V lost 6 bases and J lost 5 bases. Germline V CDR1 and CDR2: DFQATT, SNEGSKA (reference sequence). Here the CDR3 reads CSAPPSGRTGELFF. In DNA, the CDR3 is TGCAGTGCCCCGCCTAGCGGGAGGACCGGGGAGCTGTTTTTT.